Presented here are 11 T cell receptor beta chains from one specimen sequenced in a study of blood T cell repertoires in COVID-19. Using immunoSEQ multiplex PCR, the repertoire was profiled, and TCRdb retains in-frame clones only, with some absent. Among around 280,000 clones, roughly 89% were seen once, and the ten largest hold 1.7%. Source material: PBMCs or T cells enriched from blood (not recorded which). These receptors all stem from a woman under 30 with acute COVID-19.

The V call is TRBV4-1, the J call TRBJ1-1, with 8 bases identical to TRBD1. CDR3 length equals 17 residues. Germline CDR1 reads MGHRA; CDR2 reads YSYEKL. Trimming at V came to 3 bases and at J to 4 bases, leaving 13 bases not matched to a gene. In DNA form, the CDR3 reads TGCGCCAGCAGCCACGGTATGGTGTACAGGGGGGTCACTGAAGCTTTCTTT. Translating gives CASSHGMVYRGVTEAFF.

The chain recombines TRBV27 with TRBJ1-6, with TRBD1 matching over 7 bases. The germline V gene encodes CDR1 MNHEY and CDR2 SMNVEV (reference sequence). The CDR3 is made up of 16 amino acids. V was pared by 2 bases and J by 10 bases, with 11 bases of the junction left unmatched. Here the CDR3 reads CASSLQQGGPNSPLHF. The CDR3 region has the DNA TGTGCCAGCAGTTTACAGCAGGGGGGCCCAAACTCACCCCTCCACTTT.

The rearrangement joins TRBV9 to TRBJ2-2; weak D call: TRBD2 (7 bases). CDR3 length: 17 amino acids. V was shortened by 0 bases and J by 4 bases, with 16 bases between the two germline ends. Germline-derived CDR1 and CDR2 are SGDLS and YYNGEE. CDR3 residues: CASSVAWGGATTGELFF. As DNA, the CDR3 is TGTGCCAGCAGCGTAGCGTGGGGGGGGGCGACCACCGGGGAGCTGTTTTTT.

The chain combines TRBV27 with TRBJ2-2, with TRBD2 matching 10 bases. V lost 2 bases, J lost 6 bases, and 3 bases stayed unmatched. This CDR3 comprises 15 residues. CDR1 is MNHEY, CDR2 SMNVEV, per germline (reference sequence). CDR3 DNA: TGTGCCAGCAGTTTAGCTAGCGGGAGTCCCGGGGAGCTGTTTTTT. Translating gives CASSLASGSPGELFF.

The chain combines TRBV29-1 with TRBJ2-7; D might be TRBD2 (5 bases). The germline V and J ends were trimmed by 0 bases and 7 bases, with 10 bases remaining between them. Germline V gene lookup returns CDR1 SQVTM and CDR2 ANQGSEA. The length of the CDR3 is 12 residues. The CDR3: CSVEEGLGEQYF. The CDR3 bases are TGCAGCGTTGAAGAAGGACTCGGAGAGCAGTACTTC.

J is TRBJ1-2 and V is TRBV27; 7 nucleotides align to TRBD1. The length of the CDR3 is 13 residues. J lost 4 bases, V lost 5 bases, and 4 bases had no gene match. The germline V gene encodes CDR1 MNHEY and CDR2 SMNVEV (reference sequence). The CDR3 DNA reads TGTGCCAGCAGTCTGCAGGGGGTCTATGGCTACACCTTC. This codes for CASSLQGVYGYTF.

In this sample, this clone turned up once. The J gene is TRBJ1-1, the V gene TRBV2; D call uncertain. Trimming pared 7 bases from V and 6 bases from J, leaving 15 bases between. CDR3 size: 13 residues. Germline CDR1 and CDR2: SNHLY and FYNNEI. The CDR3 protein is CASIREGLAEAFF. The DNA of the CDR3 is TGTGCCAGCATTAGGGAGGGTTTGGCTGAAGCTTTCTTT.

V and J are TRBV6-5 and TRBJ1-4, with D possibly being TRBD1 (5 bases). The CDR3 runs to 16 residues. The V end was cut by 0 bases, the J end by 7 bases, with 15 bases between. CDR1 is MNHEY and CDR2 is SVGAGI in the germline V gene. The CDR3 protein is CASSYSKGPVREKLFF. DNA for the CDR3: TGTGCCAGCAGTTACTCGAAGGGGCCAGTACGTGAAAAACTGTTTTTT.

The V call is TRBV19, the J call TRBJ2-1, with 15 bases aligning to TRBD2. The V segment lost 4 bases and the J segment 6 bases; nucleotides outside the gene matches: 1. CDR1 is LNHDA, CDR2 SQIVND, per germline (reference sequence). The CDR3 runs 15 residues. The CDR3 here is CASSRTSGRANEQFF. Written as DNA, the CDR3 is TGTGCCAGTAGTAGGACTAGCGGGAGGGCCAATGAGCAGTTCTTC. Full variable domain (rest looked up from reference TRBV19 and TRBJ2-1): DGGITQSPKYLFRKEGQNVTLSCEQNLNHDAMYWYRQDPGQGLRLIYYSQIVNDFQKGDIAEGYSVSREKKESFPLTVTSAQKNPTAFYLCASSRTSGRANEQFFGPGTRLTVL.

The chain uses TRBV28 and TRBJ1-1; unclear D gene. Germline CDR1 and CDR2: MDHEN and SYDVKM. This CDR3 has 11 residues. V dropped 6 bases and J dropped 2 bases, with 4 bases sitting between them. CDR3 DNA: TGTGCCAGCAGGACAAACACTGAAGCTTTCTTT. This translates into CASRTNTEAFF.

The V gene is TRBV7-9, the J gene TRBJ1-1; 8 bases are shared with TRBD1. The J segment lost 7 bases and the V segment lost 1 base, leaving 8 bases of the junction unmatched. CDR1 is SEHNR and CDR2 is FQNEAQ in the germline V gene (reference sequence). The CDR3 contains 15 residues. CDR3 sequence reads: CASSLGSRGLIEAFF. CDR3 in DNA: TGTGCCAGCAGCTTAGGGTCCAGGGGGCTCATTGAAGCTTTCTTT.